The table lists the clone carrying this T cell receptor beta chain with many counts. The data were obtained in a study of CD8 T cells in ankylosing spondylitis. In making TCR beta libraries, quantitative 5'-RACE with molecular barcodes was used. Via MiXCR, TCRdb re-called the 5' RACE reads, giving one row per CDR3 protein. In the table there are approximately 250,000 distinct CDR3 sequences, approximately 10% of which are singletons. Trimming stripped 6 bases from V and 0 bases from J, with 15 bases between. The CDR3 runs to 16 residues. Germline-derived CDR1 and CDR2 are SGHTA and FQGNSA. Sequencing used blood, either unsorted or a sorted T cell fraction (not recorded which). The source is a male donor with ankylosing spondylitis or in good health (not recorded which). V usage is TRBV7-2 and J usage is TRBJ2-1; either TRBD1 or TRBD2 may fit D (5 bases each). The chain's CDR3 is CASSILGRSSYNEQFF. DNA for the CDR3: TGTGCCAGCAGTATTCTGGGACGGAGCTCCTACAATGAGCAGTTCTTC.